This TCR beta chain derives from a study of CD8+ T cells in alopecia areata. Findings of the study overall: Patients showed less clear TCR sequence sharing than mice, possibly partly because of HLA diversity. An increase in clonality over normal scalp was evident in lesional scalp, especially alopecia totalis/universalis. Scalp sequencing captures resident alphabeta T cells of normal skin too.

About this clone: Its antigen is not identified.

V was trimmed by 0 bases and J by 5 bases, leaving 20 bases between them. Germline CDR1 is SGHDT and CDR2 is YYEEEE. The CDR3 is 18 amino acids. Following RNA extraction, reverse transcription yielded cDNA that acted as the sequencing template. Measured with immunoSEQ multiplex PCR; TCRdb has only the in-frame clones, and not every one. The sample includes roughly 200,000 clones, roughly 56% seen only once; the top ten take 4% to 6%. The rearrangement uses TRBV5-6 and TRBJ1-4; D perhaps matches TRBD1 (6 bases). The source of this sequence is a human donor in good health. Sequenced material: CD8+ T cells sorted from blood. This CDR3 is CASSLGGGQDGRNEKLFF. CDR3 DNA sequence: TGTGCCAGCAGCTTGGGCGGGGGGCAAGACGGAAGGAATGAAAAACTGTTTTTT.